This TCR beta chain is drawn from a study of molecular identifiers for immune sequencing clone quantification. Study summary: In replicates, RNA taken from 20,000 or 100,000 naive CD8 cells was divided five ways, and four portions underwent sequencing. Findings and caveats of the study: Molecules of identical TCR sharing a barcode could underestimate highly expanded clone sizes.

Generation of bulk TCR libraries relied on previously described methods and listed TCR primers. One entry per CDR3 protein, called by TCRdb with MiXCR from the PCR reads. This sample has approximately 500,000 distinct CDR3 sequences, with 20% to 25% found just once. This clonotype appeared many times. Its antigen is as yet unknown. The sample taken for sequencing was naive CD8+ T cells from blood, with Jurkat cell RNA spiked in. Subset given: FACS-sorted CD8+CD4-CCR7+CD45RA+ naive T cells. The sequence derives from a human donor in good health. Some libraries in this study had Jurkat cell RNA spiked in.

The CDR3 sequence: CASSLTGALGYEQYF. For the CDR3, the DNA is TGTGCCAGCAGTTTAACTGGAGCCCTGGGGTACGAGCAGTACTTC. The V gene is TRBV28, the J gene TRBJ2-7; no reliable D call. Trimming removed 2 bases from V and 4 bases from J, with 15 bases in between. Germline CDR1 is MDHEN and CDR2 is SYDVKM. The CDR3 runs to 15 residues.